Each of the 29 T cell receptor beta chains below was sequenced from the same sample in a study of blood T cells in healthy people across ages. A second about 7 to 11 cycle PCR used barcoded and J-beta primers. From the 5' RACE reads, TCRdb called clonotypes with MiXCR, one entry per CDR3 protein. Of roughly 1,100,000 distinct CDR3 sequences in the sample, around 25% were seen once. This sample was shared with a second study, whose subject was T cells of mothers and their children.

Sequenced material: blood. The receptors stem from a girl aged 2 to 9 in good health.

This clonotype was recorded many times. A much larger clone lies a single base off, so this may be a read error. This rearrangement joins TRBV7-2 to TRBJ2-7, with D uncertain. This CDR3 spans 11 amino acids. Germline CDR1 is SGHTA and CDR2 is FQGNSA. This CDR3 is CASSFSYEQHF. The DNA for the CDR3 is TGTGCCAGCAGCTTCTCCTACGAGCAGCACTTC.

This clonotype showed up just a few times. The chain uses TRBV29-1 and TRBJ2-1, with D perhaps matching TRBD2 (6 bases). The germline V gene has CDR1 SQVTM and CDR2 ANQGSEA. This CDR3 is built from 12 residues. V was clipped by 7 bases and J by 6 bases, with 13 bases between them. DNA of the CDR3: TGCAGCGCCGGGGACTTATCCAATGAGCAGTTCTTC. Translation: CSAGDLSNEQFF.

This rearrangement joins TRBV10-3 to TRBJ2-7; TRBD2 agrees at 7 bases. This CDR3 has 15 residues. V was clipped by 5 bases and J by 3 bases; unmatched bases: 10. Per the germline V gene, CDR1 is ENHRY and CDR2 is SYGVKD. The DNA of the CDR3 is TGTGCCATCAGTTCAGGGAGGGACCGAAGCTACGAGCAGTACTTC. It yields the protein CAISSGRDRSYEQYF.

The chain links TRBV29-1 to TRBJ1-1; D remains unclear. Per germline, CDR1 SQVTM and CDR2 ANQGSEA. V was clipped by 2 bases and J by 0 bases, with 16 bases between them. The CDR3 length is 16 residues. CDR3 coding DNA: TGCAGCGTTGAATTCTACGAGGTGAGAATGAACACTGAAGCTTTCTTT. Protein: CSVEFYEVRMNTEAFF.

The rearrangement joins TRBV20-1 to TRBJ2-7, with D perhaps assigned TRBD1 or TRBD2 (5 bases each). The germline V gene encodes CDR1 DFQATT and CDR2 SNEGSKA (reference sequence). Trimming shortened V by 2 bases and J by 5 bases, and 16 bases separated the two germline ends. The CDR3 has 14 residues. CDR3 amino acids: CSARKAEGSHEQYF. Here the CDR3 DNA reads TGCAGTGCTAGAAAGGCTGAGGGGAGCCACGAGCAGTACTTC.

V is TRBV7-2 and J is TRBJ2-7, with no clear D. The germline CDR1 and CDR2 sequences are SGHTA and FQGNSA. V shed 2 bases and J shed 2 bases, with 13 bases lying between them. The CDR3 is 15 residues long. The CDR3: CASSLSSSKTYEQYF. In nucleotides, the CDR3 is TGTGCCAGCAGCTTAAGTTCGTCGAAAACCTACGAGCAGTACTTC. The variable domain in full, with the rest retrieved from reference TRBV7-2 and TRBJ2-7, is GAGVSQSPSNKVTEKGKDVELRCDPISGHTALYWYRQSLGQGLEFLIYFQGNSAPDKSGLPSDRFSAERTGGSVSTLTIQRTQQEDSAVYLCASSLSSSKTYEQYFGPGTRLTVT.

J is TRBJ1-2 and V is TRBV20-1, with TRBD1 identical over 8 bases. J lost 3 bases, V lost 5 bases, and 5 bases had no gene match. Germline-derived CDR1 and CDR2 are DFQATT and SNEGSKA (reference sequence). The CDR3 has 13 amino acids. This CDR3 reads CSAWTGTDYGYTF. The CDR3 nucleotides are TGCAGTGCTTGGACAGGGACGGACTATGGCTACACCTTC.

This clonotype turned up a few times. V and J are TRBV4-2 and TRBJ2-7; TRBD1 matches at 8 bases. With 4 bases clipped from V and 2 bases from J, the junction kept 7 bases outside the gene matches. The CDR3 consists of 15 residues. Germline CDR1 is LGHNA and CDR2 is YNFKEQ. As DNA, the CDR3 is TGTGCCAGCAGCCGAAGGACAGGGAAGGCCTACGAGCAGTACTTC. Its protein product is CASSRRTGKAYEQYF.

The chain carries TRBV5-1 and TRBJ1-1; D is unresolved. V was cut by 1 base and J by 0 bases, with 13 bases left in between. CDR3 size: 16 residues. Germline CDR1 reads SGHRS; CDR2 reads YFSETQ. The CDR3 sequence: CASSLWISAVNTEAFF. The CDR3 DNA follows: TGCGCCAGCAGCTTGTGGATCTCGGCCGTGAACACTGAAGCTTTCTTT.

The V and J genes are TRBV7-2 and TRBJ2-2, with 13 bases that match TRBD2. J lost 4 bases, V lost 1 base, and 6 bases had no gene match. Per germline, CDR1 SGHTA and CDR2 FQGNSA. CDR3 length: 18 amino acids. The CDR3 bases are TGTGCCAGCAGCTTAGATACTAGCGGGGGGGCTGGCACCGGGGAGCTGTTTTTT. Translated: CASSLDTSGGAGTGELFF.

J is TRBJ1-4 and V is TRBV5-1; the D is unclear. This CDR3 has 15 residues. Germline V lookup: CDR1 SGHRS, CDR2 YFSETQ. Trimming stripped 4 bases from V and 8 bases from J, with 18 bases between. The CDR3 reads CASSRGTPEGEKLFF. DNA of the CDR3: TGCGCCAGCAGCAGAGGAACACCTGAAGGAGAAAAACTGTTTTTT.

The J gene is TRBJ2-2, the V gene TRBV6-5; D perhaps matches TRBD1 (5 bases). Germline CDR1 and CDR2: MNHEY and SVGAGI. V lost 5 bases and J 7 bases, leaving 17 bases between the germline ends. The CDR3 extends over 15 amino acids. The CDR3 protein is CASSQYSGLGGELFF. Written as DNA, the CDR3 is TGTGCCAGCAGTCAATACTCAGGGTTGGGCGGGGAGCTGTTTTTT.

J is TRBJ1-1 and V is TRBV12-3 or TRBV12-4; a possible D gene is TRBD1 (5 bases). With 5 bases removed from V and 2 bases from J, the gap between germline ends came to 15 bases. There are 15 residues in the CDR3. The DNA of the CDR3 is TGTGCCAGCAGTCAAGACCGGGGGTATAACACTGAAGCTTTCTTT. This sequence encodes CASSQDRGYNTEAFF.

The chain employs TRBV11-1 and TRBJ1-2, with D possibly TRBD1 on 5 matching bases. The length of the CDR3 is 15 residues. Trimming shortened V by 0 bases and J by 4 bases, and 12 bases separated the two germline ends. Germline lookup yields CDR1 SGHAT and CDR2 FQDESV (reference sequence). The chain's CDR3 is CASSLAWDSLYGYTF. In nucleotides, the CDR3 is TGTGCCAGCAGCTTAGCCTGGGACTCCCTCTATGGCTACACCTTC.

The J gene is TRBJ2-7, the V gene TRBV11-2, with 16 bases identical to TRBD2. The J call is uncertain, as TRBJ2-1 better fits the DNA end. The CDR3 has 17 residues. From germline, CDR1 is SGHAT and CDR2 FQNNGV. This CDR3 reads CASSQPGLAGGPGEQFF. CDR3 in DNA: TGTGCCAGCAGCCAACCGGGACTAGCGGGAGGGCCGGGCGAGCAGTTCTTC.

The chain employs TRBV19 and TRBJ1-2; D is possibly TRBD1 (5 bases). The germline gives CDR1 LNHDA, CDR2 SQIVND (reference sequence). V was trimmed by 7 bases and J by 2 bases, leaving 17 bases between them. The CDR3 totals 15 residues. The CDR3 sequence: CASIGTRGANYGYTF. The CDR3 nucleotides are TGTGCCAGTATTGGTACGAGAGGGGCCAACTATGGCTACACCTTC. Full variable domain (remainder filled in from reference TRBV19 and TRBJ1-2): DGGITQSPKYLFRKEGQNVTLSCEQNLNHDAMYWYRQDPGQGLRLIYYSQIVNDFQKGDIAEGYSVSREKKESFPLTVTSAQKNPTAFYLCASIGTRGANYGYTFGSGTRLTVV.

This chain joins TRBV9 and TRBJ2-1, with TRBD2 identical over 8 bases. The CDR3 sequence is 15 residues long. The V segment lost 0 bases and the J segment 9 bases; nucleotides outside the gene matches: 8. The germline gives CDR1 SGDLS, CDR2 YYNGEE. CDR3 DNA sequence: TGTGCCAGCAGCGTAGTCAGCGGGGGTTCCCCTGAGCAGTTCTTC. Translating it yields CASSVVSGGSPEQFF.

This CDR3 reads CASSFSGGIKEQFF. In nucleotides, the CDR3 is TGTGCCAGCAGCTTCTCAGGGGGTATCAAAGAGCAGTTCTTC. The chain links TRBV11-2 to TRBJ2-5, with TRBD1 matching 7 bases. The end of the DNA aligns better with TRBJ2-1, so the J call may be wrong. Germline V lookup: CDR1 SGHAT, CDR2 FQNNGV. The CDR3 has 14 residues.

The rearrangement joins TRBV20-1 to TRBJ2-5; D remains unclear. TRBJ2-7 matches the DNA end more closely, so the J call is doubtful. The CDR3 spans 15 residues. The germline gives CDR1 DFQATT, CDR2 SNEGSKA (reference sequence). In DNA form, the CDR3 reads TGCAGTGCTAGAGATCCCAGTCTCTCCAGCTACGAGCAGTACTTC. Amino acid sequence: CSARDPSLSSYEQYF.

This clonotype was seen a handful of times. The gene calls are TRBV5-5 and TRBJ2-1; D unresolved. Trimming cost V 2 bases and J 7 bases, with 7 bases left between them. Germline CDR1 SGHKS, CDR2 YYEKEE (reference sequence). The CDR3 has 12 residues. The CDR3 DNA reads as TGTGCCAGCAGCTTCTCCACAAATGAGCAGTTCTTC. Protein sequence: CASSFSTNEQFF.

This clonotype was found a few times. The J gene is TRBJ2-5, the V gene TRBV7-9, with TRBD2 matching over 9 bases. The J call could be wrong; TRBJ2-1 is a better fit for the DNA end. Germline assignment: CDR1 SEHNR and CDR2 FQNEAQ (reference sequence). The CDR3 runs 15 residues. The CDR3 spells CASSLKLAGVYEQFF. The CDR3 DNA is TGTGCCAGCAGCTTAAAGTTAGCGGGAGTTTATGAGCAGTTCTTC.

The chain recombines TRBV29-1 with TRBJ2-7; D ambiguous. The J call may be in error: the DNA end matches TRBJ2-5 better. Germline CDR1 and CDR2: SQVTM and ANQGSEA. The CDR3 runs 13 residues. The CDR3 protein is CSVPGVPWETQYF. CDR3 in DNA: TGCAGCGTTCCCGGAGTTCCCTGGGAGACCCAGTACTTC.

This sequence joins TRBV4-1 and TRBJ2-7, with 10 positions matching TRBD2. Germline trimming cut 0 bases from V and 4 bases from J; bases unmatched to any gene: 9. Germline V gives CDR1 MGHRA, CDR2 YSYEKL. This CDR3 is 17 amino acids long. Here the CDR3 DNA reads TGCGCCAGCAGCCAAGAACCCCTAGCGGGAGTTAGTTACGAGCAGTACTTC. This gives the protein CASSQEPLAGVSYEQYF.

V is TRBV6-2 or TRBV6-3 and J is TRBJ2-5, with D perhaps TRBD2 (5 bases). This CDR3 spans 16 amino acids. Deletions cut 2 bases from V and 1 base from J, with 14 bases between. Per germline, CDR1 MNHEY and CDR2 SVGEGT. The CDR3 reads CASSYPSKRLQETQYF. As DNA, the CDR3 is TGTGCCAGCAGTTACCCGTCGAAGCGGCTCCAAGAGACCCAGTACTTC.

Only a few counts were recorded for this clonotype. V is TRBV15 and J is TRBJ2-5; 9 positions match TRBD2. V lost 3 bases to trimming and J lost 2 bases; unmatched junction nucleotides: 4. From germline, CDR1 is LNHNV and CDR2 YYDKDF (reference sequence). The CDR3 contains 15 residues. The CDR3 bases are TGTGCCACCAGCAGTTCTAGCGGGGTACAAGAGACCCAGTACTTC. Translated, it gives CATSSSSGVQETQYF. The full variable domain, its missing parts supplied by reference TRBV15 and TRBJ2-5, is DAMVIQNPRYQVTQFGKPVTLSCSQTLNHNVMYWYQQKSSQAPKLLFHYYDKDFNNEADTPDNFQSRRPNTSFCFLDIRSPGLGDTAMYLCATSSSSGVQETQYFGPGTRLLVL.

V gene TRBV9 combines with J gene TRBJ2-5, with 9 bases matching TRBD1. The tail of the sequence fits TRBJ2-7 better, so the J call may be wrong. CDR1 SGDLS and CDR2 YYNGEE come from the germline V gene. CDR3 length equals 12 residues. The CDR3 DNA is TGTGCCAGCAGCCGGGGACAGGGCGAGCAGTACTTC. Encoded protein: CASSRGQGEQYF.

CDR3 protein: CASSLRFGGRAPDTQYF. The CDR3 DNA sequence: TGTGCCAGCAGTTTAAGGTTTGGCGGCAGGGCCCCAGATACGCAGTATTTT. This chain connects TRBV12-3 or TRBV12-4 to TRBJ2-3, with D possibly TRBD1 on 5 matching bases. The CDR3 contains 17 residues. The V end was cut by 2 bases, the J end by 4 bases, with 19 bases between.

This rearrangement joins TRBV29-1 to TRBJ2-3; D perhaps matches TRBD1 (6 bases). The CDR3 consists of 14 residues. Germline V gives CDR1 SQVTM, CDR2 ANQGSEA. V lost 6 bases and J 2 bases, leaving 15 bases between the germline ends. The chain's CDR3 is CSVTPQGHTDTQYF. The CDR3 coding sequence is TGCAGCGTAACCCCCCAGGGGCACACAGATACGCAGTATTTT.

The CDR3 is CSARDASPRDRENGYTF. The CDR3 DNA follows: TGCAGTGCTAGAGATGCCTCCCCCCGGGACAGGGAGAATGGCTACACCTTC. J is TRBJ1-2 and V is TRBV20-1; 9 nucleotides align to TRBD1. This CDR3 region has 17 residues. The germline V gene encodes CDR1 DFQATT and CDR2 SNEGSKA (reference sequence). V was clipped by 0 bases and J by 6 bases; unmatched bases: 14.